This entry lists 27 T cell receptor beta chains sequenced from one sample in a study of breast tumors, draining lymph nodes, adjacent tissues. MiXCR, run by TCRdb on the multiplex PCR reads, gives a single entry per CDR3 protein. The data contain approximately 13,000 distinct CDR3 sequences, roughly 40% of them seen just once; the ten biggest clones take up roughly 15%. The source material was breast tumor tissue. These receptors were obtained from a female donor with breast cancer. Some clones in this sample may be carry-over from other donors' samples.

This clonotype ranks as medium-sized. This chain uses TRBV20-1 with TRBJ1-5; D is perhaps TRBD1 (6 bases). The CDR3 is 13 amino acids. Looked up from germline, CDR1 is DFQATT and CDR2 is SNEGSKA (reference sequence). V gave up 5 bases and J gave up 5 bases, with 13 bases separating them. CDR3 nucleotides: TGCAGTGCTCTCCAGGGGCCGCATCAGCCCCAGCATTTT. It specifies CSALQGPHQPQHF.

As concerns this clonotype: At one end the junction does not follow the germline gene, possibly because of a read error. CDR3 sequence (DNA): TGTGCCAGCAGTGACAGGGACACCGGGGAGCTGTACTTC. Protein product: CASSDRDTGELYF. The J gene is TRBJ2-7, the V gene TRBV6-4; weak D call: TRBD1 (6 bases). The CDR3 has 13 amino acids. The germline gives CDR1 MRHNA, CDR2 SNTAGT.

This chain connects TRBV2 to TRBJ2-1; the D call may be TRBD1 or TRBD2 (7 bases each). The CDR3 totals 16 residues. Germline V lookup: CDR1 SNHLY, CDR2 FYNNEI. V lost 6 bases to trimming and J lost 6 bases, with 21 bases between them. The CDR3 is CASSPRGGARSNEQFF. DNA of the CDR3: TGTGCCAGCAGCCCCAGGGGGGGGGCTCGTTCCAATGAGCAGTTCTTC.

This clonotype is large in the sample. The J gene is TRBJ2-5, the V gene TRBV6-5; TRBD1 or TRBD2 may be the D gene (5 bases each). Trimming stripped 5 bases from V and 1 base from J, with 11 bases between. CDR1 and CDR2 (germline): MNHEY, SVGAGI. The CDR3 length is 14 residues. The CDR3 DNA follows: TGTGCCAGCAGTCGTGCAGGGACCCAAGAGACCCAGTACTTC. This codes for CASSRAGTQETQYF.

In this sample, this clonotype turned up many times. In DNA form, the CDR3 reads TGTGCCAGCAGCCCAGGGGGCTGGTACGAGCAGTACTTC. Its translation: CASSPGGWYEQYF. The chain recombines TRBV3-1 with TRBJ2-7, with 8 bases lining up with TRBD1. This CDR3 region has 13 residues. CDR1 and CDR2 from the germline V gene are LGHDT and YNNKEL (reference sequence). The V segment lost 4 bases and the J segment 4 bases; nucleotides outside the gene matches: 3.

This clonotype has at least ten counts. The J gene is TRBJ1-3, the V gene TRBV10-3; maybe TRBD1 (5 bases). The CDR3 has 14 amino acids. Trimming pared 2 bases from V and 1 base from J, leaving 6 bases between. CDR1 is ENHRY, CDR2 SYGVKD, per germline. CDR3 residues: CAISEEGSGNTIYF. In DNA, the CDR3 is TGTGCCATCAGTGAGGAGGGGTCTGGAAACACCATATATTTT.

This clonotype was observed at least ten times. The V call is TRBV29-1, the J call TRBJ1-4; D ambiguous. From germline, CDR1 is SQVTM and CDR2 ANQGSEA. Trimming stripped 0 bases from V and 0 bases from J, with 2 bases between. CDR3 length: 13 residues. CDR3 sequence: CSVEETTNEKLFF. The CDR3 DNA is TGCAGCGTTGAAGAGACAACTAATGAAAAACTGTTTTTT.

The chain uses TRBV7-3 and TRBJ2-5, with D possibly matching TRBD2 (5 bases). The CDR3 sequence is 15 residues long. Per the germline V gene, CDR1 is SGHTA and CDR2 is FQGTGA. V lost 2 bases to trimming and J lost 2 bases, with 12 bases between them. In DNA form, the CDR3 reads TGTGCCAGCAGCTTATGGAGGCCAGAACAAGAGACCCAGTACTTC. This encodes CASSLWRPEQETQYF.

This chain joins TRBV6-5 and TRBJ1-4; TRBD1 aligns across 11 bases. V shed 6 bases, J shed 3 bases, and the junction held 6 bases outside the gene matches. The CDR3 is made up of 16 amino acids. Germline lookup yields CDR1 MNHEY and CDR2 SVGAGI. CDR3 sequence: CASSRTGGVPNEKLFF. The CDR3 region has the DNA TGTGCCAGCAGCCGGACAGGGGGCGTACCTAATGAAAAACTGTTTTTT.

This clonotype was observed a handful of times. This chain uses TRBV7-2 with TRBJ1-5, with D tentatively TRBD1 (5 bases). V was cut by 2 bases and J by 7 bases, with 12 bases left in between. Per germline, CDR1 SGHTA and CDR2 FQGNSA. This CDR3 contains 14 residues. CDR3 DNA sequence: TGTGCCAGCAGCTTACGGGTTGGGGGACAGCCCCAGCATTTT. Its protein is CASSLRVGGQPQHF.

This clonotype showed up many times. V gene TRBV19 combines with J gene TRBJ2-1; TRBD2 agrees at 15 bases. Trimming took 7 bases from V and 9 from J; bases not matched to a gene: 1. Germline V CDR1 and CDR2: LNHDA, SQIVND (reference sequence). The CDR3 consists of 13 residues. CDR3 protein: CASKGLAGGEQFF. The CDR3 coding sequence is TGTGCCAGTAAGGGACTAGCGGGAGGTGAGCAGTTCTTC.

This chain joins TRBV20-1 and TRBJ2-1; 7 bases are a match to TRBD2. V was pared by 5 bases and J by 0 bases, with 4 bases of the junction left unmatched. The CDR3 length is 14 residues. Germline V lookup: CDR1 DFQATT, CDR2 SNEGSKA (reference sequence). The CDR3 sequence is CSAGRGASYNEQFF. DNA for the CDR3: TGCAGTGCTGGGAGGGGTGCCTCCTACAATGAGCAGTTCTTC.

There are many counts of this clonotype. V gene TRBV6-5 combines with J gene TRBJ2-5, with 7 bases that match TRBD1. With 4 bases clipped from V and 1 base from J, the junction kept 0 bases outside the gene matches. CDR3 length equals 13 residues. CDR1 is MNHEY and CDR2 is SVGAGI in the germline V gene. Here the CDR3 DNA reads TGTGCCAGCAGTTGGGACAGCCAAGAGACCCAGTACTTC. Translated, it gives CASSWDSQETQYF.

This clonotype has ten or more counts. The junction differs from germline at one of its ends, possibly a read error. This chain connects TRBV7-7 to TRBJ2-5; TRBD1 is a possible D gene (6 bases). Germline V CDR1 and CDR2: SSHAT, FNYEAQ (reference sequence). This CDR3 comprises 13 residues. This CDR3 reads CASSRGNQETQYF. As DNA, the CDR3 is TGTGCTAGCAGTAGGGGGAACCAAGAGACCCAGTACTTC.

This sequence joins TRBV7-3 and TRBJ2-1; 12 nucleotides match TRBD2. The CDR3 length is 16 residues. The J segment lost 4 bases and the V segment lost 1 base, leaving 2 bases of the junction unmatched. Germline V gene data show CDR1 as SGHTA and CDR2 as FQGTGA. CDR3 bases: TGTGCCAGCAGCTTAATGGGGACTAGCGGGTACAATGAGCAGTTCTTC. Translated, it gives CASSLMGTSGYNEQFF. The variable domain in full, with the rest retrieved from reference TRBV7-3 and TRBJ2-1, is GAGVSQTPSNKVTEKGKYVELRCDPISGHTALYWYRQSLGQGPEFLIYFQGTGAADDSGLPNDRFFAVRPEGSVSTLKIQRTERGDSAVYLCASSLMGTSGYNEQFFGPGTRLTVL.

This clonotype was counted at least ten times. The chain recombines TRBV5-1 with TRBJ2-3, with 10 nucleotides matching TRBD2. V shed 0 bases, J shed 2 bases, and the junction held 3 bases outside the gene matches. The CDR3 length is 16 residues. In germline, CDR1 is SGHRS, CDR2 YFSETQ. CDR3 nucleotides: TGCGCCAGCAGCTTGGGGGGACTAGCGAACACAGATACGCAGTATTTT. Translated: CASSLGGLANTDTQYF.

This clonotype was seen just once. The chain recombines TRBV5-4 with TRBJ2-2; perhaps TRBD1 as D (6 bases). This CDR3 is 14 amino acids long. The V end was cut by 1 base, the J end by 4 bases, with 8 bases between. Germline V gene lookup returns CDR1 SGHNT and CDR2 YYREEE (reference sequence). The CDR3 DNA sequence: TGTGCCAGCAGCTTGAAAGGGGGCACCGGGGAGCTGTTTTTT. This gives the protein CASSLKGGTGELFF.

V and J are TRBV5-1 and TRBJ2-5, with 8 bases identical to TRBD2. Germline loops: CDR1 SGHRS, CDR2 YFSETQ. The V gene end was trimmed by 0 bases and the J gene end by 4 bases; junction bases not matched to a gene: 8. CDR3 length: 16 amino acids. CDR3: CASSLGGSGILETQYF. The CDR3 nucleotides are TGCGCCAGCAGCTTGGGGGGTAGCGGGATACTAGAGACCCAGTACTTC.

In the case of this clonotype: Compared with germline, one end of the junction differs, possibly owing to a read error. The rearrangement joins TRBV10-3 to TRBJ2-1, with D unresolved. The V gene's germline CDR1 is ENHRY and CDR2 SYGVKD. This CDR3 is built from 13 residues. CDR3 protein: CAIGEPGSLSQFF. CDR3 DNA sequence: TGTGCCATCGGTGAGCCAGGCAGCCTCTCCCAGTTCTTC.

The CDR3 coding sequence is TGCAGTGCTAGAGGGGACAGAACTAACTATGGCTACACCTTC. It specifies CSARGDRTNYGYTF. The chain combines TRBV20-1 with TRBJ1-2, with 7 bases identical to TRBD1. Unmatched junction bases numbered 2, after V lost 1 base and J lost 0 bases. This CDR3 region has 14 residues. The germline V gene encodes CDR1 DFQATT and CDR2 SNEGSKA (reference sequence).

This chain uses TRBV28 with TRBJ2-6, with TRBD1 as a possible D gene (5 bases). CDR1 and CDR2 from the germline V gene are MDHEN and SYDVKM. V was trimmed by 3 bases and J by 4 bases, leaving 13 bases between them. The CDR3 is 16 residues long. The CDR3 nucleotides read TGTGCCAGCAGTTTGATGGCAGGGATCGGGGCCAACGTCCTGACTTTC. This sequence encodes CASSLMAGIGANVLTF. The full variable domain, its missing parts supplied by reference TRBV28 and TRBJ2-6, is DVKVTQSSRYLVKRTGEKVFLECVQDMDHENMFWYRQDPGLGLRLIYFSYDVKMKEKGDIPEGYSVSREKKERFSLILESASTNQTSMYLCASSLMAGIGANVLTFGAGSRLTVL.

The chain employs TRBV2 and TRBJ2-3; unclear D gene. Trimming cost V 0 bases and J 1 base, with 8 bases left between them. CDR1 and CDR2 from the germline V gene are SNHLY and FYNNEI. The CDR3 loop spans 15 amino acids. The CDR3 DNA reads as TGTGCCAGCAGTGAAGCGCTTCAGGGCACAGATACGCAGTATTTT. Its protein product is CASSEALQGTDTQYF.

By proportion, this clonotype is medium-sized (0.01 to 0.1%). The chain employs TRBV4-1 and TRBJ1-6; unclear D gene. Per the germline V gene, CDR1 is MGHRA and CDR2 is YSYEKL. CDR3 length: 16 residues. Trimming stripped 0 bases from V and 3 bases from J, with 9 bases between. DNA for the CDR3: TGCGCCAGCAGCCAAGAAAGAGGGCTCTATAATTCACCCCTCCACTTT. Amino acid sequence: CASSQERGLYNSPLHF.

This clonotype has a count of ten or more. This rearrangement joins TRBV19 to TRBJ2-2; no clear D gene. The CDR3 consists of 15 residues. CDR1 and CDR2 (germline): LNHDA, SQIVND (reference sequence). V was trimmed by 7 bases and J by 6 bases, leaving 18 bases between them. The CDR3 DNA follows: TGTGCCAGTACTCTTACGGACCGGTATGCCGGGGAGCTGTTTTTT. It translates to CASTLTDRYAGELFF.

The rearrangement links TRBV7-2 to TRBJ2-7; D is possibly TRBD2 (5 bases). CDR3 size: 13 residues. Trimming took 4 bases from V and 9 from J, leaving 16 bases between them. Germline V gene sequence: CDR1 SGHTA, CDR2 FQGNSA. The DNA for the CDR3 is TGTGCCAGCAGCTCTCGACGGGGTCTGGGGCAGTACTTC. Its translation is CASSSRRGLGQYF.

This clonotype was counted only a few times. The CDR3 nucleotides read TGTGCCAGCAGTTTATTAGGCTCTGGGGCCAACGTCCTGACTTTC. This sequence encodes CASSLLGSGANVLTF. The V and J genes are TRBV28 and TRBJ2-6; no reliable D call. Germline V CDR1 and CDR2: MDHEN, SYDVKM. The CDR3 spans 15 residues. Trimming stripped 1 base from V and 0 bases from J, with 4 bases between.

This rearrangement joins TRBV5-1 to TRBJ2-1, with 7 nucleotides matching TRBD2. The V and J ends lost 6 bases and 4 bases, in that order; junction bases with no gene match: 19. The CDR3 extends over 18 amino acids. Per the germline V gene, CDR1 is SGHRS and CDR2 is YFSETQ. The CDR3 bases are TGCGCCAGCAAGTCATCTACCAGCGGCGGGGGTACTTACAATGAGCAGTTCTTC. As protein: CASKSSTSGGGTYNEQFF.